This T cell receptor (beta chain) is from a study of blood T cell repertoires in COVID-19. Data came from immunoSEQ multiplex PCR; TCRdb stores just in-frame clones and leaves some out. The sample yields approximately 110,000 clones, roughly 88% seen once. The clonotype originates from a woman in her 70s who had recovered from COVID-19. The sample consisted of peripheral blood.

In nucleotides, the CDR3 is TGTGCCAGCAGCGCCGAGCCCCACACTGAAGCTTTCTTT. Translating it yields CASSAEPHTEAFF. The V and J genes are TRBV7-2 and TRBJ1-1; no firm D call. The CDR3 totals 13 residues. V dropped 5 bases and J dropped 3 bases, with 10 bases sitting between them. Germline V gene lookup returns CDR1 SGHTA and CDR2 FQGNSA.